This TCR beta chain was retrieved from a study of T cell repertoires in ileal Crohn's disease (dated by TCRdb to between 2018 and 2020). With respect to the entire study: Median disease duration was around 7.9 years, and roughly 35% of patients were identified as active smokers at the time of surgery. Surgery was performed for a complication in all patients, with stricturing disease in roughly 60% and penetrating disease in approximately 40%. Roughly half of the patients were given postoperative therapy, with around eleven receiving thiopurines and over 15 receiving anti-TNF agents. M6 samples were neoterminal ileum biopsies taken at postoperative colonoscopy. The TCR repertoire was analysed in 55 to 70 patients with Crohn's disease drawn from a prospective multicentre cohort. Running in parallel with the study was a multicentre cohort set up to find predictors of early endoscopic recurrence following ileocolonic resection. Endoscopic postoperative recurrence was defined by a Rutgeerts score above i0. A total of about 170 mucosal samples from approximately 60 patients were sequenced, with samples obtained at several locations on the surgical specimen and at postoperative endoscopy. Paper-wide results and their limitations: Endoscopic recurrence was linked to a higher percentage of high-frequency clones at surgery, and recurrence occurred in every patient whose clonality exceeded 26.8% (18/57). A significantly higher proportion of clonal expansions was observed in active smokers at surgery than in non-smokers (about 25% vs 20%, p=0.02). Postoperative endoscopy was performed at varying times within the first year after surgery, with a median delay of about seven months. Mucosal CD4 and CD8 T cells were sorted and sequenced only in a subgroup of patients, whose size was not stated. Compared with CD4 T cells, sorted CD8 T cells held more high-frequency clones, which suggests that the mucosal expansions were mostly CD8.

Five hundred nanograms of biopsy DNA per sample were submitted for commercial TCRB immunosequencing. A two-step, amplification bias-controlled multiplex PCR was used by Adaptive Biotechnology to amplify CDR3 regions from genomic DNA. The first PCR used primers for every V and J gene segment; the second PCR added barcodes and Illumina adapters. CDR3 libraries were sequenced using an Illumina instrument. Regarding the original processing steps: Analysis combined the vendor-provided pipelines with custom analysis of raw data in R/Bioconductor under R version 3.3.0. Clonality, which ranges from 0 to 1, was calculated as the inverse of the normalised Shannon entropy across all productive clones. The repertoire share taken up by the top 100 clones defined high-frequency clones, and only clones that passed a 95% confidence test were kept. Repertoire diversity was measured with the Simpson index, and overlap between samples was measured with the Morisita-Horn index. TCRdb holds this immuneACCESS table with in-frame rearrangements only. Some clones are missing; in checked studies, unresolved V genes explain under half, and the rest has no known cause. That table supplies the V and J calls and clone size; D and trimming were determined from the DNA. For this sample there are approximately 3,000 clones; roughly 88% appear just once. The ten largest clones capture about 2% of the sample.

The meaning of the sample's time point label: neoterminal ileum biopsy at postoperative endoscopy, about 6 months after surgery. Eligible patients were adults with ileal or ileocolonic Crohn's disease who had an indication for ileocolonic resection. Whole ileal mucosal biopsies were stored frozen at -80°C before DNA extraction. Genomic DNA was isolated from frozen whole biopsies using a TRizol-based method, and the DNA was quantified with a NanoDrop 2000 spectrophotometer. On this clone itself: What antigen it recognizes has not been identified. Nothing much larger sits one base from this clone, and base qualities are not available.

The receptor was isolated from an adult with Crohn's disease. The sample consisted of ileal tissue.

The CDR3 protein is CASSLGQSYNEQFF. The DNA sequence is given as TGCGCCAGCAGCTTGGGACAATCCTACAATGAGCAGTTCTTC. The sequence links TRBV5-1 to TRBJ2-1, with the D gene too uncertain to name. Trimming takes 0 bases from V and 1 base from J, and the germline ends sit 5 bases apart. The CDR3 holds 14 amino acids from the cysteine to the phenylalanine. Only the CDR3 DNA stays, 42 bases, in frame from base 1. From the germline V gene, CDR1 is SGHRS and CDR2 is YFSETQ.